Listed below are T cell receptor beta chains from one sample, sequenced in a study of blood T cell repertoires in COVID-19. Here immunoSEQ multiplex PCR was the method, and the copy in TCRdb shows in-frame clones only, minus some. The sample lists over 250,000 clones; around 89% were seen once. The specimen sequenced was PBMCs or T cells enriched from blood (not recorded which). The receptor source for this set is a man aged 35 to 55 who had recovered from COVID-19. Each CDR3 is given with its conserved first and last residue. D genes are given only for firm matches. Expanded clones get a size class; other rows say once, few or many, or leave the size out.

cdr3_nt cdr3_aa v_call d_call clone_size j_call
TGTGCCAGCAGGGGGACAGGGTTTGGCTACACCTTC CASRGTGFGYTF TRBV6-4 TRBD1 once TRBJ1-2
TGTGCCAGCAGCGGGGACAGGGGGCTCGGCAATGAGCAGTTCTTC CASSGDRGLGNEQFF TRBV7-9 TRBD1 - TRBJ2-1
TGTGCCAGCAGCGTAGCCCTACAGGGTTTCTCTGGAAACACCATATATTTT CASSVALQGFSGNTIYF TRBV9 - - TRBJ1-3
TGTGCCAGCAGTCTCACAGGGGGCCTTCACTCTGGGGCCAACGTCCTGACTTTC CASSLTGGLHSGANVLTF TRBV27 TRBD1 - TRBJ2-6
TGTGCCAGCTCACCGACAGGAGCAACTAATGAAAAACTGTTTTTT CASSPTGATNEKLFF TRBV18 - - TRBJ1-4
TGTGCCAGCAGTCCAACCACTAGGTCCGGGGAGCTGTTTTTT CASSPTTRSGELFF TRBV27 - once TRBJ2-2
TGTGCCAGTAGTTTCATGTCCTATAGCAATCAGCCCCAGCATTTT CASSFMSYSNQPQHF TRBV19 - - TRBJ1-5
TGTGCCAGCGGGGACGGACAGGGTAACACTGAAGCTTTCTTT CASGDGQGNTEAFF TRBV2 TRBD1 - TRBJ1-1
TGTGCCATCAGTGGACAGGGGGTGAATGAGCAGTTCTTC CAISGQGVNEQFF TRBV10-3 TRBD1 - TRBJ2-1
TGTGCCAGCTCATCGGGACTAGCTCCCGAGCAGTACTTC CASSSGLAPEQYF TRBV18 TRBD2 - TRBJ2-7
TGTGCCAGCTCAAGGGACAGGGGGCGAGTCACAGATACGCAGTATTTT CASSRDRGRVTDTQYF TRBV18 TRBD1 few TRBJ2-3
TGCGCCAGCAGCAGGGTAACCGGGGAGCTGTTTTTT CASSRVTGELFF TRBV10-1 - - TRBJ2-2
TGCGCCAGCAGCTTGTCGGACAGGGTTAATCAGCCCCAGCATTTT CASSLSDRVNQPQHF TRBV5-1 TRBD1 - TRBJ1-5
TGTGCCAGCAGCTCGAGGTCCAGGGACTCTGGGGCCAACGTCCTGACTTTC CASSSRSRDSGANVLTF TRBV11-2 - - TRBJ2-6
TGTGCCAGTAGGTCGGGACAGCTATATGGCTACACCTTC CASRSGQLYGYTF TRBV19 TRBD1 - TRBJ1-2
TGTGCCAGCAGCGTAGACCCAGGGGGTCTAAACACAGATACGCAGTATTTT CASSVDPGGLNTDTQYF TRBV9 TRBD1 - TRBJ2-3
TGTGCCACCAGTCATAGCGGGGGCATTTACAATGAGCAGTTCTTC CATSHSGGIYNEQFF TRBV24-1 TRBD2 - TRBJ2-1
TGTGCCAGCAGCTTTCCCGGACTAGCGGGAACGGTTGAGCAGTTCTTC CASSFPGLAGTVEQFF TRBV7-8 TRBD2 - TRBJ2-1
TGTGCCAGCACCCTGATCAGGCCGCTGGGCCAGCCCCAGCATTTT CASTLIRPLGQPQHF TRBV28 - few TRBJ1-5
TGTGCCAGCAGTTTATTGGCGACTAGCGGGAGCCCTAGCACAGATACGCAGTATTTT CASSLLATSGSPSTDTQYF TRBV28 TRBD2 - TRBJ2-3
TGTGCCAGCAGCCAAGATCCAGAGGATGGCTACACCTTC CASSQDPEDGYTF TRBV4-2 - - TRBJ1-2
TGTGCCAGTACCCCGAGGGAGACCCAGTACTTC CASTPRETQYF TRBV19 - - TRBJ2-5
TGTGCCAGTAGTTGGATGGGAGGGACAGGGCTCAATGAGCAGTTCTTC CASSWMGGTGLNEQFF TRBV19 TRBD1 once TRBJ2-1
TGTGCCAGCACCGAAGGGGCGGCAAACTACAATGAGCAGTTCTTC CASTEGAANYNEQFF TRBV28 - - TRBJ2-1
TGTGCCAGCAGTTCGGGACAGGGGGACTACGAGCAGTACTTC CASSSGQGDYEQYF TRBV11-2 TRBD1 - TRBJ2-7
TGTGCCAGCAGTACTGAGAGGGGGCATGGCTACACCTTC CASSTERGHGYTF TRBV12-3/TRBV12-4 TRBD1 - TRBJ1-2
TGTGCCAGCAGCTTAGGTAGGGGCAGGGTAACCCACGAGCAGTACTTC CASSLGRGRVTHEQYF TRBV11-2 - - TRBJ2-7
TGTGCCAGCAGCTTAGGCGGGAGGACGGAGTCGGATACGCAGTATTTT CASSLGGRTESDTQYF TRBV7-2 TRBD2 few TRBJ2-3
TGTGCCAGCAGCCCGTCTAGGACAGGGCCAAACACCATATATTTT CASSPSRTGPNTIYF TRBV6-5 TRBD1 - TRBJ1-3
TGTGCCAGCAGTCAACCTGGGGGGGCACCCCTCCACTTT CASSQPGGAPLHF TRBV12-3/TRBV12-4 - - TRBJ1-6
TGCAGCGTGGACGACAGGAAGGTCTCTGGAAACACCATATATTTT CSVDDRKVSGNTIYF TRBV29-1 - - TRBJ1-3
TGCGCCAGCAGACCGGGATGGCGGGAGGGCCACACCGGGGAGCTGTTTTTT CASRPGWREGHTGELFF TRBV5-1 TRBD2 - TRBJ2-2
TGTGCCAGCAGTCACCGAACAGGGACAGGGCGGATTGTTGGGGAGACCCAGTACTTC CASSHRTGTGRIVGETQYF TRBV7-3 TRBD1 - TRBJ2-5
TGTGCCAGCAGGATGACAGGGAACACTGAAGCTTTCTTT CASRMTGNTEAFF TRBV12-3/TRBV12-4 - - TRBJ1-1
TGTGCCAGCAGCCTATCCGGGACAGCGGAAACTTTCTTT CASSLSGTAETFF TRBV12-3/TRBV12-4 TRBD1 - TRBJ1-1
TGTGCCAGCAGCCCCTGGGGCGGCGGGGAGCTGTTTTTT CASSPWGGGELFF TRBV13 - - TRBJ2-2
TGTGCCAGCAGCCCGATAACTAGCGGGAGAAGGGATGAGCAGTTCTTC CASSPITSGRRDEQFF TRBV3-1/TRBV3-2 TRBD2 - TRBJ2-1
TGTGCCAGCAGTCTTGACCCGGACAGGGTCCATAATTCACCCCTCCACTTT CASSLDPDRVHNSPLHF TRBV27 TRBD1 - TRBJ1-6
TGCGCCAGCAGCCCGGGTCGCAATCAGCCCCAGCATTTT CASSPGRNQPQHF TRBV5-1 - - TRBJ1-5
TGTGCCAGCAGTTCGGTGCCCCGGAGTCGGAGCGCCTACGAGCAGTACTTC CASSSVPRSRSAYEQYF TRBV6-2/TRBV6-3 - - TRBJ2-7
TGCGCCAGCAGCGCCGGGACAGGGGGCCTCTACGAGCAGTACTTC CASSAGTGGLYEQYF TRBV5-1 TRBD1 - TRBJ2-7